This record looks at one T cell receptor beta chain sequence and its context. The antigen remains unidentified. In the study's own analysis: CDR3 was compared across clinicopathological groups, and the resulting differences were used to build a distant-metastasis classifier for papillary thyroid cancer. TCRdb reanalyzed the PCR reads via MiXCR. For this entry, the V and J calls and clone size follow TCRdb and not the study's own pipeline. This sample carries 15,000 or so clones, around 29% of them seen once, and the ten largest clones take about 4%. CDR1 is SGHTS and CDR2 is YDEGEE in the germline V gene. The CDR3 sequence is 13 residues long. V dropped 4 bases and J dropped 4 bases, with 12 bases sitting between them. The sample originates from a study of metastatic and nonmetastatic thyroid tumors. Study information: Malignant and benign thyroid patients had repertoires compared in peripheral blood and tumor or nodule tissue.

Study-wide results and limits: Significantly greater TCR beta diversity was reportedly found in malignant thyroid tumors than in benign nodules (in blood and tumor).

Thyroid surgery was preceded by no treatment in any patient. The chain uses TRBV5-8 and TRBJ2-7; no firm D call. The TCR sequence derives from a female donor with papillary thyroid cancer or a benign thyroid nodule (not recorded which). Some clones in this sample may be carry-over from other donors' samples. Source material: blood. CDR3 sequence (DNA): TGTGCCAGCAGCCCTGGGTACTTTTACGAGCAGTACTTC. This sequence encodes CASSPGYFYEQYF.